A single sample gave rise to the 21 T cell receptor beta chains below, sequenced in a study of T cell repertoires in cytomegalovirus infection (dated by TCRdb to about 2019). Their cognate antigens are unknown. Read against the paper, the sample's treatment or condition label means: in vitro stimulation with specific CMV peptide epitopes to enrich CMV-specific T cells. Sequencing instrument: Illumina HiSeq 1500. TCRdb itself trimmed the public reads at Q25 with fastp, ran MiXCR and retained productive beta chains. All rows with the same CDR3 protein become a single entry with the most common DNA and genes. The table for this sample lists hundreds of thousands of distinct CDR3 sequences; less than 35% of them were counted only once. The top ten hold around 15% of the sample. Sequenced here: cultured CD8+ T cells from PBMCs, sampled from culture after CMV antigen stimulation. These receptors all come from a human donor in good health (CMV status not recorded). Some clones in this sample may be carry-over from other donors' samples.

V usage is TRBV4-1 and J usage is TRBJ1-2; D ambiguous. The ends were cut back, 1 base at V and 4 bases at J, with 13 bases in the middle. The CDR3 runs 15 residues. Per germline, CDR1 MGHRA and CDR2 YSYEKL. The CDR3, as DNA: TGCGCCAGCAGCCAAGCCGGGAGTGCCGCCTATGGCTACACCTTC. Its translation: CASSQAGSAAYGYTF.

The genes are TRBV6-5 and TRBJ1-3; D call uncertain. V lost 0 bases, J lost 1 base, and 4 bases lay in between. This CDR3 spans 14 amino acids. Per germline, CDR1 MNHEY and CDR2 SVGAGI. CDR3: CASSYSPSGNTIYF. Here the CDR3 DNA reads TGTGCCAGCAGTTACTCTCCGTCTGGAAACACCATATATTTT.

This chain uses TRBV2 with TRBJ2-1, with 10 bases lining up with TRBD2. V dropped 2 bases and J dropped 8; count of bases not matched to a gene: 3. The CDR3 is 14 residues long. CDR1 is SNHLY and CDR2 is FYNNEI in the germline V gene. The CDR3 bases are TGTGCCAGCAGTGAACTAGCGGGGGAGGATGAGCAGTTCTTC. Residues: CASSELAGEDEQFF.

This chain uses TRBV6-5 with TRBJ1-1; possible D gene TRBD1, 5 bases. The germline gives CDR1 MNHEY, CDR2 SVGAGI. V dropped 1 base and J dropped 4 bases, with 13 bases sitting between them. The CDR3 runs to 15 residues. The CDR3 DNA follows: TGTGCCAGCAGTTACTTCAGGGACGACGGCACTGAAGCTTTCTTT. Protein sequence: CASSYFRDDGTEAFF.

This clonotype has just a few counts. The chain employs TRBV5-6 and TRBJ1-4, with D maybe TRBD1 (5 bases). The CDR3 extends over 16 amino acids. Trimming removed 1 base from V and 4 bases from J, with 14 bases in between. Germline V gene data show CDR1 as SGHDT and CDR2 as YYEEEE. CDR3 region: CASSLWGDRINEKLFF. For the CDR3, the DNA is TGTGCCAGCAGCTTGTGGGGGGACCGTATTAATGAAAAACTGTTTTTT.

This chain connects TRBV28 to TRBJ1-4; D remains ambiguous. From germline, CDR1 is MDHEN and CDR2 SYDVKM. V lost 10 bases, J lost 5 bases, and 8 bases lay in between. CDR3 size: 11 residues. CDR3 sequence reads: CAIQKNEKLFF. CDR3 nucleotide sequence: TGTGCCATACAAAAAAATGAAAAACTGTTTTTT.

The CDR3 DNA follows: TGTGCCAGTAGTATGTGGACGGAGCGTAACTATGGCTACACCTTC. Encoded protein: CASSMWTERNYGYTF. J is TRBJ1-2 and V is TRBV19; D not certain. This CDR3 comprises 15 residues. The V gene's germline CDR1 is LNHDA and CDR2 SQIVND (reference sequence). Trimming took off 3 bases at V and 1 base at J, with 12 bases between the two ends. The entire variable domain, with the rest obtained from reference TRBV19 and TRBJ1-2, is as follows: DGGITQSPKYLFRKEGQNVTLSCEQNLNHDAMYWYRQDPGQGLRLIYYSQIVNDFQKGDIAEGYSVSREKKESFPLTVTSAQKNPTAFYLCASSMWTERNYGYTFGSGTRLTVV.

This clonotype has a handful of counts. The chain couples TRBV6-2 or TRBV6-3 to TRBJ2-4; 8 bases are a match to TRBD1. V lost 6 bases and J lost 12; bases outside the gene matches: 10. This CDR3 comprises 13 residues. Germline CDR1 MNHEY, CDR2 SVGEGT. For the CDR3, the DNA is TGTGCCAGCAGCTCCGACGGGACAGGTCGTCAGTACTTC. Protein: CASSSDGTGRQYF.

This chain uses TRBV6-5 with TRBJ2-5, with 10 bases lining up with TRBD2. CDR1 MNHEY and CDR2 SVGAGI come from the germline V gene. V lost 0 bases to trimming and J lost 1 base; unmatched junction nucleotides: 2. CDR3 size: 16 residues. In nucleotides, the CDR3 is TGTGCCAGCAGTTACTCGAAGCGGGGGGGCCAAGAGACCCAGTACTTC. The encoded protein is CASSYSKRGGQETQYF.

The V call is TRBV25-1, the J call TRBJ2-7; D possibly corresponds to TRBD2 (7 bases). The CDR3 covers 15 residues. Germline loops: CDR1 MGHDK, CDR2 SYGVNS. Trimming removed 2 bases from V and 4 bases from J, with 15 bases in between. CDR3 residues: CASSERSGRGYEQYF. In nucleotides, the CDR3 is TGTGCCAGCAGTGAAAGGTCAGGGAGGGGGTACGAGCAGTACTTC.

About this clonotype: Sequence at one end of the junction differs from germline and may be a read error. V gene TRBV24-1 combines with J gene TRBJ2-3; D remains unclear. The CDR3 is 18 residues long. Germline V gene data show CDR1 as KGHDR and CDR2 as SFDVKD. The CDR3 DNA sequence: TGTGCCACCAGCATTGGGATAGACGGAACTCTCAACACAGATACGCGGTATTTT. Amino acid sequence: CATSIGIDGTLNTDTRYF.

This clonotype was counted many times. J is TRBJ2-3 and V is TRBV7-8; possible D gene TRBD2, 6 bases. Germline CDR1 reads SGHVS; CDR2 reads FQNEAQ. Deletions cut 4 bases from V and 6 bases from J, with 17 bases between. The CDR3 is 15 amino acids. The chain's CDR3 is CASSWGEVPRDTQYF. The CDR3 nucleotides are TGTGCCAGCAGCTGGGGGGAGGTTCCGAGGGATACGCAGTATTTT.

This clonotype appeared many times. The genes are TRBV7-2 and TRBJ2-3, with D tentatively TRBD1 (6 bases). The V gene's germline CDR1 is SGHTA and CDR2 FQGNSA. V dropped 2 bases and J dropped 0 bases, with 12 bases sitting between them. This CDR3 region has 16 residues. The CDR3 here is CASSLRTAASTDTQYF. In DNA, the CDR3 is TGTGCCAGCAGCTTAAGGACAGCCGCAAGCACAGATACGCAGTATTTT.

CDR3 in amino acids: CASSPDTGTSGFTDTQYF. DNA of the CDR3: TGTGCCAGCAGCCCTGATACCGGGACTAGCGGTTTCACAGATACGCAGTATTTT. The chain uses TRBV7-9 and TRBJ2-3; 11 bases map to TRBD2. This CDR3 is built from 18 residues. After removal of 5 bases from V and 2 bases from J, the junction contained 12 bases not matched to a gene. Germline V gene sequence: CDR1 SEHNR, CDR2 FQNEAQ (reference sequence).

This clonotype was picked up a small number of times. The chain recombines TRBV10-3 with TRBJ2-1; D remains ambiguous. Germline V gives CDR1 ENHRY, CDR2 SYGVKD. This CDR3 has 10 residues. V was trimmed by 10 bases and J by 9 bases, leaving 10 bases between them. The CDR3 region has the DNA TGTGCCACCATGGGGTCTGAGCAGTTCTTC. As protein: CATMGSEQFF.

The V gene is TRBV27, the J gene TRBJ2-1, with 9 bases identical to TRBD1. V shed 5 bases, J shed 10 bases, and the junction held 9 bases outside the gene matches. Germline lookup yields CDR1 MNHEY and CDR2 SMNVEV (reference sequence). This CDR3 is built from 14 residues. The CDR3, as DNA: TGTGCCAGCAGTACGGGACAGGGATTCGGCGAGCAGTTCTTC. This encodes CASSTGQGFGEQFF.

This clonotype was detected a few times. The rearrangement links TRBV7-9 to TRBJ1-6; possible D gene TRBD1, 5 bases. Trimming cost V 3 bases and J 2 bases, with 8 bases left between them. Germline V gene data show CDR1 as SEHNR and CDR2 as FQNEAQ (reference sequence). The CDR3 has 15 amino acids. The CDR3 nucleotides are TGTGCCAGCAGCTTTGACAGAACCTATAATTCACCCCTCCACTTT. Protein product: CASSFDRTYNSPLHF.

This clonotype came up once. One end of the junction does not line up with germline, which may come from a read error. The V call is TRBV7-2, the J call TRBJ2-1; D ambiguous. The CDR3 length is 13 residues. CDR1 is SGHTA, CDR2 FQGNSA, per germline. The CDR3: CASSWVPNNGQFF. The CDR3 nucleotides are TGTGCCAGCAGCTGGGTGCCGAACAATGGGCAGTTCTTC.

The V call is TRBV12-3 or TRBV12-4, the J call TRBJ2-7; no reliable D call. The CDR3 length is 13 residues. Trimming shortened V by 4 bases and J by 5 bases, and 12 bases separated the two germline ends. CDR3 region: CASSSPGQNEQYF. The CDR3 coding sequence is TGTGCCAGCAGTTCTCCGGGCCAAAACGAGCAGTACTTC.

This clonotype came up many times. The rearrangement uses TRBV7-2 and TRBJ1-2; weak D call: TRBD1 (5 bases). The CDR3 has 18 amino acids. Germline-derived CDR1 and CDR2 are SGHTA and FQGNSA. Trimming removed 1 base at V and 4 bases at J, with 22 bases between. CDR3 bases: TGTGCCAGCAGCTTAGGTGGTCGAGGTGGGACGGTTCCCTATGGCTACACCTTC. Its translation: CASSLGGRGGTVPYGYTF.

This clonotype turned up a few times. The chain is built from TRBV4-1 and TRBJ1-3; 7 nucleotides line up with TRBD1. The V gene's germline CDR1 is MGHRA and CDR2 YSYEKL. The length of the CDR3 is 15 residues. V gave up 0 bases and J gave up 4 bases; unmatched junction bases: 3. This CDR3 reads CASSQDRGYGNTIYF. Written as DNA, the CDR3 is TGCGCCAGCAGCCAAGACAGGGGGTACGGAAACACCATATATTTT.